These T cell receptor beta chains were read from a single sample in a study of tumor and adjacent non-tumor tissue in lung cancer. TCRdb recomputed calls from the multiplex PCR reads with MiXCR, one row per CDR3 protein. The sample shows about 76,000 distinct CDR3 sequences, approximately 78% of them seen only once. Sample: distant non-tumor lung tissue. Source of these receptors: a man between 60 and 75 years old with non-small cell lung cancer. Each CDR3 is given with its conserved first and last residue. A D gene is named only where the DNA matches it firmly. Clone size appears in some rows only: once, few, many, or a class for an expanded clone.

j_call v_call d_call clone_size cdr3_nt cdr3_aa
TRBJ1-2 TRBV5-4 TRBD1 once TGTGTCAGCACCCCTGGAGGACAGGGGGGGAATGGCTACACCTTT CVSTPGGQGGNGYTF
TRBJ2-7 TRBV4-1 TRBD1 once TGCGCCTGCAGGCAAGACAGGGACACTTCCTACGAGCAGTACTTC CACRQDRDTSYEQYF
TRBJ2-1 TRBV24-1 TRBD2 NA TGTGCCAGCAGTGATTATAATAGCGGGAACTCATACAATGAGCAGTTCTTC CASSDYNSGNSYNEQFF
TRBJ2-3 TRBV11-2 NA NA TGTGCCAGCAGCTTAACGTGTACGCAGTATTTT CASSLTCTQYF
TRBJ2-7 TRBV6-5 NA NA TGTGCCAGCAACCAGGGTTACGAGCAGTACTTC CASNQGYEQYF
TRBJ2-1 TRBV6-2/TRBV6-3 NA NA TGTGCCAGCAGTTACTTCTCCCGTGGAGGCTCCTACAATGTGCAGCTCTTC CASSYFSRGGSYNVQLF
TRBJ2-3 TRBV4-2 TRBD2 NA TGTGCCAGCAGCCAAGATCCTAGCGGGAGCACAGATACGCAGTATTTT CASSQDPSGSTDTQYF
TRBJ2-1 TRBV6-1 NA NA TGTGCCAGCAGTGAAAGGGAATGGCCGTACTATGAGCAGTTCTTC CASSEREWPYYEQFF
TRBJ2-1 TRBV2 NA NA TGTGGCAGCAGAGCTGGGACCGAGCAGTTCTTC CGSRAGTEQFF
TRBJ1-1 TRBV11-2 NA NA TGTGCCAGCAGTTTGCAAGGAGGTCGTGAAGTTTTCTTT CASSLQGGREVFF
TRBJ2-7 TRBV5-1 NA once TGCGCCAACAGCTTGGCATCTACAGGGAGCTACGAGCAGTACTTC CANSLASTGSYEQYF
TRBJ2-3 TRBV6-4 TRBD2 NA TGTGCCATCAGTCAGACGGCGGGAGGAGGAGATACGCAGTATTTT CAISQTAGGGDTQYF
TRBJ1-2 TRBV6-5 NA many TGTGCCAGCAGTTCCAACCCCCTTTATGGCTACACCTTC CASSSNPLYGYTF
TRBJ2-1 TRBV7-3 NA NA TGTGCCGGGAGGAACGAGCAGTTCTTC CAGRNEQFF
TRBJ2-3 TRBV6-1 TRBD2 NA TGTGACAGCAGTGCCGGACTAGCCCCTAGCACAGATACGCAGTATTTT CDSSAGLAPSTDTQYF
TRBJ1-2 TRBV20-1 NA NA TGCAGTGCTGCTACAGGGACTATTGATGGCTACACCTTC CSAATGTIDGYTF
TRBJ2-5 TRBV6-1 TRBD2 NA TGTGCCAGCGGTGAACAAACTAGCGGGGGTAAGACCCGGTACTTC CASGEQTSGGKTRYF
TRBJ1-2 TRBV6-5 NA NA TGTGCTAGCAGTTCATCTGGACGGAGAGCGACTAACTATGGCAACACCTTC CASSSSGRRATNYGNTF
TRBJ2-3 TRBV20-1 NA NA TGCAATGCTAGAAAAGTAGATACAGATACGCAGTATTTT CNARKVDTDTQYF
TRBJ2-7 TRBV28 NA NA TGTGCCAGCAGTTTATCCTCCCTGGGGGGCTACGAGCAGTACTTC CASSLSSLGGYEQYF
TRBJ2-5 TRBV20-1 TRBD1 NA TGCACTGCTAGAACCGGACAGGGAGAGATCCAGTACTTC CTARTGQGEIQYF
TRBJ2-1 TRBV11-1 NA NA TGTGCCACCAGGGGCTTAGATGGTGAGCAGTTCTTC CATRGLDGEQFF
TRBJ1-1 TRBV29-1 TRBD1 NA TGCAGCGACAGGGGGCGAACTGAAGCTTTCTTT CSDRGRTEAFF
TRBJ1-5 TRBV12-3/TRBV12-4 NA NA TGTGCCAGCAGTTTAGACAGGAGTAGGAACAATCAGCACCAGCATTTT CASSLDRSRNNQHQHF
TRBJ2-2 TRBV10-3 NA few TGTGCCATCAAGGGACTCGAGGGGGCCGGGGAGCTGTTTTTT CAIKGLEGAGELFF
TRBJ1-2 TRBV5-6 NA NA TGTGACAGCGGCACCACAATGGTGGATGGCTACACCTTT CDSGTTMVDGYTF
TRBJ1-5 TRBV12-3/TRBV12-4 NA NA TGTGCCAGCAGTGATAGTCGCCGGCAGCCCCAGCATTTT CASSDSRRQPQHF
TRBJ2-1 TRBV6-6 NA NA NA CASSWGGGAHNKQFF
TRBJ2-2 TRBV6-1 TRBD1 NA TGTGCCAGCAGTGACGGACAGGGGGACACCGGGGAGCTGTTTTTT CASSDGQGDTGELFF
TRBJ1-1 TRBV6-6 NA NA TGTGCCAACAGTATCGGACGGGAGGGAAAAGCTTTCTTT CANSIGREGKAFF
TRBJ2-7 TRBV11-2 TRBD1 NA TGTGCCAGCAGCGCCGGGACAGGGGTCAACGAGCAGCACTTC CASSAGTGVNEQHF
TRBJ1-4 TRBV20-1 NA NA TGCAGTGCTAATATGACCACCGGAGGGGAAATACTGTTTTTT CSANMTTGGEILFF
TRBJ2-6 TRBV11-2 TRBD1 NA TGTGCCGGCAGCTTAGTTCCAGGGGACAGGCCCTCTGGGGCCAACGTCCTGACTTTC CAGSLVPGDRPSGANVLTF
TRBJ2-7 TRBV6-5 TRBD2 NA TGTGCCAGCAGTCGGACTAGCGGGCGATCCTACGAGCAGTACTTC CASSRTSGRSYEQYF
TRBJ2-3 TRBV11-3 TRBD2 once TGTGCCAGCAGCCGGACTAGCGGGAGAGATACGCAGTATTTT CASSRTSGRDTQYF
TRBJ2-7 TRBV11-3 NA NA TGTGCCAGCAGCTTCCTTACAGCGGCCCTCGGGTACGAGCAGTACTTC CASSFLTAALGYEQYF
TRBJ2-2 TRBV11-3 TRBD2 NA TGTGCCAGTAGCTCATGGGGAGCGGGAGGATACAGAGCCGGGGAGCTGTTTTTT CASSSWGAGGYRAGELFF
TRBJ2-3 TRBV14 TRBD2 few TGTGCCAGCAGCCATAACCAATTTAGCGGGGGGGCCGGAGATACGCAGTATTTT CASSHNQFSGGAGDTQYF
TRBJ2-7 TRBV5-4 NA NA TGTGCCAACAGCTTGTCCCTGGGGGTGGTAGGCGAGCAGTACTTC CANSLSLGVVGEQYF
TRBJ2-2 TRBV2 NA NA TGTGCCAGCAATGAGGAGGCTCCTGGCACCGGGGAGCTGTTTTTT CASNEEAPGTGELFF
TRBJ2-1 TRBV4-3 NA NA TGCGCCAGTTGCCAGGTGGGAAGGCTAGCCAATGAGCAGTTCTTC CASCQVGRLANEQFF
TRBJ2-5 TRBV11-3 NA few TGTGCCAGCAGCTTAGTACATGACCAAGAGACCCAGTACTTC CASSLVHDQETQYF
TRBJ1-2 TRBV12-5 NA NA TGTGCTAGTGGCCCGACAGGTGGAAGATTATACTATGGCTACATCTTC CASGPTGGRLYYGYIF
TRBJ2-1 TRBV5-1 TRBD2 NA TGCGCCAGCAGCTTGGGGGCGCCAGCGGGGGAAGCCGAGTTCTTC CASSLGAPAGEAEFF
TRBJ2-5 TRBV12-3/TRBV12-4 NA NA TGTTCCAGCAATTTATCGCCCCAAGAGACCCAGTACTTC CSSNLSPQETQYF
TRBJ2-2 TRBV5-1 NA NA TGCGCCAGCAGCTTGTCCCTTCCCGGTGAGCTGTTTTTT CASSLSLPGELFF
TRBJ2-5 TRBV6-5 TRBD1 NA TGTGCCAGCAGTTACGTTCGGACAGGGGGCGAAGAGACCCAGTACTTC CASSYVRTGGEETQYF
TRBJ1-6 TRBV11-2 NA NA TGTGCCAGCAGCTTATACAGGGATAATTCACCCCTCCACTTT CASSLYRDNSPLHF
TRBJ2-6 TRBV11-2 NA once TGTACCAGCAGCTTAGTTTCAAAGGACAGTCCCTCTGGGGCCAACGTCCTGACTTTC CTSSLVSKDSPSGANVLTF